The entry that follows covers one TCR beta chain sequence. Its specificity is not known. These data are taken from a study of cytomegalovirus exposure and HLA in healthy donors. Notes on the study in general: Later, an analysis found that TCR clusters from the first cohort tended to co-occur in the 110 or so validation repertoires. A few of the chains that were CMV-associated were confirmed in vitro to be specific for CMV antigens. Most TCR sequences showed up rarely, but some public TCRs showed up in many donors.

V was clipped by 5 bases and J by 3 bases; unmatched bases: 6. Germline lookup yields CDR1 MGHDK and CDR2 SYGVNS. CDR3 length: 16 amino acids. The donors were in the roughly 130-subject validation cohort; that cohort was separate from the roughly 620-subject first cohort. Sequenced by immunoSEQ multiplex PCR; TCRdb stores in-frame clones only, minus some. The data hold some 250,000 clones, with about 86% observed a single time. The clonotype comes from a woman aged 25 to 39 in good health and CMV-seropositive. The chain uses TRBV25-1 and TRBJ2-1; 11 nucleotides agree with TRBD2. The specimen was PBMCs. CDR3 amino acids: CASSSIAGGNYNEQFF. The CDR3 DNA reads TGTGCCAGCAGTTCGATAGCGGGAGGGAACTACAATGAGCAGTTCTTC.